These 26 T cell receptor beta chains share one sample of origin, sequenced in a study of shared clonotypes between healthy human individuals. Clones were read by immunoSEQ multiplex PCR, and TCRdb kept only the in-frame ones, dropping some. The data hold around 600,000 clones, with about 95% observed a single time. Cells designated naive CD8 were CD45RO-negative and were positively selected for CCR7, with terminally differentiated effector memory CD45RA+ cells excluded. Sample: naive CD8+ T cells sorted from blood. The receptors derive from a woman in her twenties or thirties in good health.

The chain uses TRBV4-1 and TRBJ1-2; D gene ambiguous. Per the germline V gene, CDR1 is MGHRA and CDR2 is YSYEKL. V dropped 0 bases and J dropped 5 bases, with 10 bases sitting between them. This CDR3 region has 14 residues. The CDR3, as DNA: TGCGCCAGCAGCCAAGATCCGAGGAATTATGGCTACACCTTC. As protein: CASSQDPRNYGYTF.

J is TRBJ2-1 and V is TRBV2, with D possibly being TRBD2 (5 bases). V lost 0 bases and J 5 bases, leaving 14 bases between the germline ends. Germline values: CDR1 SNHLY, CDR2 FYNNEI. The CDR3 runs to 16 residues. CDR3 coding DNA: TGTGCCAGCAGTGAAGCGCTTTCTAGCCCGAACAATGAGCAGTTCTTC. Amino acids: CASSEALSSPNNEQFF.

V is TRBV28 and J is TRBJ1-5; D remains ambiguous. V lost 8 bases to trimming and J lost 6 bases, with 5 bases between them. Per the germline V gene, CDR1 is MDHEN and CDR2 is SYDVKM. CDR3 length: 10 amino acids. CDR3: CASGSQPQHF. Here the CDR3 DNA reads TGTGCCAGCGGATCTCAGCCCCAGCATTTT.

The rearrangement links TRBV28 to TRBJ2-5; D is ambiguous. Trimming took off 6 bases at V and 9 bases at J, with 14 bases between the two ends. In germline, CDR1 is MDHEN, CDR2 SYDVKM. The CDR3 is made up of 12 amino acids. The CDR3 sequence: CASSLYQRAQYF. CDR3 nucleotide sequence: TGTGCCAGCAGCCTCTACCAAAGGGCCCAGTACTTC.

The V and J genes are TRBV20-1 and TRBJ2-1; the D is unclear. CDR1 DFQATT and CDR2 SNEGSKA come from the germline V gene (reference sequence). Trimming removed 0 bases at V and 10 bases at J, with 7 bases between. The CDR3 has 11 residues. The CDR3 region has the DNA TGCAGTGCTAGAGATCTGACAGAGCAGTTCTTC. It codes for CSARDLTEQFF.

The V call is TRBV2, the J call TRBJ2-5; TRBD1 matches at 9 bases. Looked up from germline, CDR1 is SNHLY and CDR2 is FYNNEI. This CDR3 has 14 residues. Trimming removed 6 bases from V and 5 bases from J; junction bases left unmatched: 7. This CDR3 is CASRSWDRAETQYF. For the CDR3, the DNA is TGTGCCAGCAGAAGTTGGGACAGGGCGGAGACCCAGTACTTC.

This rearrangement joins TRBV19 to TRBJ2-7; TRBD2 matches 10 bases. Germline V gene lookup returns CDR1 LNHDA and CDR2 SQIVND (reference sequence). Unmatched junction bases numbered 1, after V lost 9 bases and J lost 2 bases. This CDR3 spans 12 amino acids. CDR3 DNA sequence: TGTGCCAGACTAGCGGGGACCTACGAGCAGTACTTC. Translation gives CARLAGTYEQYF.

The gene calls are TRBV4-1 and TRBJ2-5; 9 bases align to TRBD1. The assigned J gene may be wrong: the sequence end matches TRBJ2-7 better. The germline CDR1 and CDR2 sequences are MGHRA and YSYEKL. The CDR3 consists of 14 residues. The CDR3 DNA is TGCGCCAGCAGCCTGGACAGGGGTGAGTACGAGCAGTACTTC. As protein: CASSLDRGEYEQYF.

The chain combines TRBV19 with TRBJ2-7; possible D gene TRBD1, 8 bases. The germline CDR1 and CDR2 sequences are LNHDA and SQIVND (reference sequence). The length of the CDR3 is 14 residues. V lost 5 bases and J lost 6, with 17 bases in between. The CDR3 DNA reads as TGTGCCAGTAGTGTCCGGAACAGGGGGGGCGAGCAGTACTTC. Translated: CASSVRNRGGEQYF.

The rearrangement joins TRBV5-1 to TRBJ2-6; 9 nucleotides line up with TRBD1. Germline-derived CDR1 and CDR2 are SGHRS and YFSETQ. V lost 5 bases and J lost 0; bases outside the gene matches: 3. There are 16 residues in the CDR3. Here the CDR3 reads CASRDRGLSGANVLTF. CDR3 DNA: TGCGCCAGCAGGGACAGGGGTCTCTCTGGGGCCAACGTCCTGACTTTC.

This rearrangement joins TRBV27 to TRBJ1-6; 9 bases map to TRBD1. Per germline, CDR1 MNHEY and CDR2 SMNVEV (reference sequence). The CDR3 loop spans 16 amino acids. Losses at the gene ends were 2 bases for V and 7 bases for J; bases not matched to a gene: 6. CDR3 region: CASSLTWTGANSPLHF. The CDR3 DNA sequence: TGTGCCAGCAGTTTAACTTGGACAGGGGCCAATTCACCCCTCCACTTT.

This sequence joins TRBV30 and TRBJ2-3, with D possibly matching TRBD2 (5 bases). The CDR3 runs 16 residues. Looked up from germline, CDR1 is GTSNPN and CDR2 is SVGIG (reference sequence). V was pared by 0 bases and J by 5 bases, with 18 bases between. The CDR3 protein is CAWSVAIGAVGDTQYF. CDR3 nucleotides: TGTGCCTGGAGTGTAGCCATAGGAGCGGTGGGAGATACGCAGTATTTT.

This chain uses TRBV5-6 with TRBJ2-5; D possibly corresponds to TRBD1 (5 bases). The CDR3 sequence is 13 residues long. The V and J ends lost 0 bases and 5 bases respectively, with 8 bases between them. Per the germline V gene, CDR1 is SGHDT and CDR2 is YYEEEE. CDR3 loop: CASSLVGVETQYF. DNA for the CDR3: TGTGCCAGCAGCTTGGTAGGGGTTGAGACCCAGTACTTC.

The chain's CDR3 is CASSLEPGGPGNEQFF. Here the CDR3 DNA reads TGCGCCAGCAGCTTGGAACCGGGAGGGCCGGGTAATGAGCAGTTCTTC. The chain has TRBV5-1 and TRBJ2-1, with TRBD2 matching over 8 bases. The CDR3 consists of 16 residues. Germline V gives CDR1 SGHRS, CDR2 YFSETQ. After removal of 0 bases from V and 7 bases from J, the junction contained 9 bases not matched to a gene.

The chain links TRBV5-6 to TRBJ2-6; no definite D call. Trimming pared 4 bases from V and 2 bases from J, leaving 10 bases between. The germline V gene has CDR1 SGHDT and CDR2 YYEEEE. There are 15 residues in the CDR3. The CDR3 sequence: CASSHSLAGANVLTF. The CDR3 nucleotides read TGTGCCAGCAGCCACAGTCTTGCTGGGGCCAACGTCCTGACTTTC.

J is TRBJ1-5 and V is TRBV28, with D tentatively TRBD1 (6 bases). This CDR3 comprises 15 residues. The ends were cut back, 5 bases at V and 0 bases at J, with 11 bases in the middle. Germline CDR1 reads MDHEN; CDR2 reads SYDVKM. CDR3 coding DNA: TGTGCCAGCAGTCGGGGACACCGTAGCAATCAGCCCCAGCATTTT. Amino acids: CASSRGHRSNQPQHF.

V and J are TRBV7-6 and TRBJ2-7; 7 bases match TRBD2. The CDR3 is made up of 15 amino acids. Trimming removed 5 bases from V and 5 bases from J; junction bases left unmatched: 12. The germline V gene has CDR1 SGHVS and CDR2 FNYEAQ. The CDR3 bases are TGTGCCAGCAGCCTGAGACTAGCAGGTGTGGACGAGCAGTACTTC. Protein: CASSLRLAGVDEQYF.

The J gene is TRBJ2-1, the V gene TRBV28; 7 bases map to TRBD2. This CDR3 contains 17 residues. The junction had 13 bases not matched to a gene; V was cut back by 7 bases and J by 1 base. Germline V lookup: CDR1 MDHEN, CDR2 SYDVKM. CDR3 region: CASKASGFLKSYNEQFF. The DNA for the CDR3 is TGTGCCAGCAAGGCTAGCGGATTCCTCAAGTCCTACAATGAGCAGTTCTTC.

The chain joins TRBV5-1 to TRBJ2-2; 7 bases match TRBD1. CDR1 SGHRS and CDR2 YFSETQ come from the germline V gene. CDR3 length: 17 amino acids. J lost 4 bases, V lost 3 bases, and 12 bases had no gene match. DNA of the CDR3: TGCGCCAGCAGCTCCCCCGACAGGGTGAAAAGCACCGGGGAGCTGTTTTTT. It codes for CASSSPDRVKSTGELFF. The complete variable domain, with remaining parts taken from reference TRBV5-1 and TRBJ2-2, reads KAGVTQTPRYLIKTRGQQVTLSCSPISGHRSVSWYQQTPGQGLQFLFEYFSETQRNKGNFPGRFSGRQFSNSRSEMNVSTLELGDSALYLCASSSPDRVKSTGELFFGEGSRLTVL.

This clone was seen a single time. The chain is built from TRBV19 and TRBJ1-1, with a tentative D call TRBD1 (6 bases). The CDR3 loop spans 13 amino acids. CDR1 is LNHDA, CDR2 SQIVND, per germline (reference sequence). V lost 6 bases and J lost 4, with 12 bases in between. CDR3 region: CASRETGITEAFF. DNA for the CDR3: TGTGCCAGTAGGGAAACAGGGATCACTGAAGCTTTCTTT.

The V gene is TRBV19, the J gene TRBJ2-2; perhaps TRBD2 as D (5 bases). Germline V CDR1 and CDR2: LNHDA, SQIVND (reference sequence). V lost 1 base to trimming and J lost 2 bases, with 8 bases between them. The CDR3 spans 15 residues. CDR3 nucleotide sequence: TGTGCCAGTAGTATAGCCAGCGGAAACACCGGGGAGCTGTTTTTT. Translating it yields CASSIASGNTGELFF.

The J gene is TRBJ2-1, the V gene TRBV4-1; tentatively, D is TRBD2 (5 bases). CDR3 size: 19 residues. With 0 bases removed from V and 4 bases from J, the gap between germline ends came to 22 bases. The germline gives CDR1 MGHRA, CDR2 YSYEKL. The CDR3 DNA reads TGCGCCAGCAGCCAAGAGGCGGGTTTGGTGGGAGTGATTTACAATGAGCAGTTCTTC. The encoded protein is CASSQEAGLVGVIYNEQFF.

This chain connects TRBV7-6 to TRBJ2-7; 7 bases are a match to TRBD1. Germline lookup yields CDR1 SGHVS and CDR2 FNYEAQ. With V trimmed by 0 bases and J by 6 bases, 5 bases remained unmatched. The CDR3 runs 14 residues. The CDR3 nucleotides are TGTGCCAGCAGCTTAGCTTTAAGGGGGCCCGAGCAGTACTTC. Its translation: CASSLALRGPEQYF.

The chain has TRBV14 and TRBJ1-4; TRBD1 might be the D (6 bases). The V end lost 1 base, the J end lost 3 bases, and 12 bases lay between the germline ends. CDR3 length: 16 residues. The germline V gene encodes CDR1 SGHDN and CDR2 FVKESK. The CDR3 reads CASSQVPGAANEKLFF. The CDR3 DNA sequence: TGTGCCAGCAGCCAAGTACCGGGGGCAGCTAATGAAAAACTGTTTTTT.

CDR3 bases: TGTGCCAGCAGTAACAAGATAGTGAGCTCTGGAAACACCATATATTTT. As protein: CASSNKIVSSGNTIYF. This chain connects TRBV28 to TRBJ1-3; D is undetermined. The CDR3 consists of 16 residues. Per the germline V gene, CDR1 is MDHEN and CDR2 is SYDVKM. The V gene lost 5 bases and the J gene lost 0 bases, with 14 bases spanning the gap.

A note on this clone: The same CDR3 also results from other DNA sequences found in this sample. The CDR3 here is CASSPGTGAYEQYF. Here the CDR3 DNA reads TGTGCCAGCAGCCCCGGGACAGGGGCCTACGAGCAGTACTTC. J is TRBJ2-7 and V is TRBV28; 10 bases fit TRBD1. Germline V gene lookup returns CDR1 MDHEN and CDR2 SYDVKM. CDR3 length: 14 residues. V lost 6 bases to trimming and J lost 2 bases; unmatched junction nucleotides: 4.